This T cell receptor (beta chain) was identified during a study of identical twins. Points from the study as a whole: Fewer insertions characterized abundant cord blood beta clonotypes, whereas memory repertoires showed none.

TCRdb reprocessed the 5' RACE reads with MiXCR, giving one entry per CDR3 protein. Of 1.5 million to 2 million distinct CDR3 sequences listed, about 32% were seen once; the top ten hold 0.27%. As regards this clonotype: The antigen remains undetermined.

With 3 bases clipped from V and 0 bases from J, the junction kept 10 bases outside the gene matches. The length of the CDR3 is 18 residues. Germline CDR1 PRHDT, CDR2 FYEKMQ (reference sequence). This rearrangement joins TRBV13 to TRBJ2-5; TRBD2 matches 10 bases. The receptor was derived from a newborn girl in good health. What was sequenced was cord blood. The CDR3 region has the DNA TGTGCCAGCAGCTTTCGGCCTAGCGGGGGCCTTTACCAAGAGACCCAGTACTTC. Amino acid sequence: CASSFRPSGGLYQETQYF.